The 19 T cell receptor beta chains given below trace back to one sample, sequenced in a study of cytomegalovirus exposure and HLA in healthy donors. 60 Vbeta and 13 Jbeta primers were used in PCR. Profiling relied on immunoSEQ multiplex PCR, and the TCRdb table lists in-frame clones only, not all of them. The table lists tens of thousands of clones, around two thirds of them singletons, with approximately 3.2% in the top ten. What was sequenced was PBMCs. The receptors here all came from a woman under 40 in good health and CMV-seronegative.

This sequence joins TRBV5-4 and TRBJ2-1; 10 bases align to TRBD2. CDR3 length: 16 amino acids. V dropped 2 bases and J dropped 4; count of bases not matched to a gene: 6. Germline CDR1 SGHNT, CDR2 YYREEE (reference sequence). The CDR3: CASSFVLAGVYNEQFF. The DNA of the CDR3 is TGTGCCAGCAGCTTCGTGCTAGCGGGAGTGTACAATGAGCAGTTCTTC.

CDR3 loop: CASSYSTLAGGSEQFF. The CDR3 DNA is TGTGCCAGCAGTTACTCGACACTAGCGGGGGGTTCTGAGCAGTTCTTC. The chain has TRBV6-5 and TRBJ2-1, with TRBD2 identical over 12 bases. CDR1 and CDR2 (germline): MNHEY, SVGAGI. The CDR3 spans 16 residues. The V and J ends lost 0 bases and 9 bases, in that order; junction bases with no gene match: 6.

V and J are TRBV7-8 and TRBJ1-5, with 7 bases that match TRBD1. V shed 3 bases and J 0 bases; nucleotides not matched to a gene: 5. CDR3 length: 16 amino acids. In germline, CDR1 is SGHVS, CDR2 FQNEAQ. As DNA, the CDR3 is TGTGCCAGCAGCTTCGGGACAGTTTATAGCAATCAGCCCCAGCATTTT. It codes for CASSFGTVYSNQPQHF.

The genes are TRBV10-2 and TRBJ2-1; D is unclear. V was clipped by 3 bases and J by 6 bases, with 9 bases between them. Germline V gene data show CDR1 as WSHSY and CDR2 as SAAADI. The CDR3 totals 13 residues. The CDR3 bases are TGCGCCAGCAGTGAAAGACAACCCAATGAGCAGTTCTTC. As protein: CASSERQPNEQFF.

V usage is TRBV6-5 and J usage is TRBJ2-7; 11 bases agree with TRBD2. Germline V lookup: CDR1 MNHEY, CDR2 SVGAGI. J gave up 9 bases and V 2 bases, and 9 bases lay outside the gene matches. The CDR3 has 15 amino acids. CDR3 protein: CASSYTVAGGAGQYF. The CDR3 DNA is TGTGCCAGCAGTTACACGGTAGCGGGAGGGGCCGGGCAGTACTTC.

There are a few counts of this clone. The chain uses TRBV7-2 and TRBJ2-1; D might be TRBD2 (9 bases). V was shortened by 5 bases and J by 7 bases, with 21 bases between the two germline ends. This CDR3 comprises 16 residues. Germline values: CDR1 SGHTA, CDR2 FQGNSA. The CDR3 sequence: CASSGLARQGMNEQFF. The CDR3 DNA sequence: TGTGCCAGCAGCGGACTAGCGAGACAGGGGATGAATGAGCAGTTCTTC.

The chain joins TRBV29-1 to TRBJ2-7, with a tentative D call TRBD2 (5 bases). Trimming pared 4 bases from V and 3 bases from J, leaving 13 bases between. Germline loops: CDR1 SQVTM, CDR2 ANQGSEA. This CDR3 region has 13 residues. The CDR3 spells CSVGTRLGYEQYF. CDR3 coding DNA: TGCAGCGTTGGGACTCGCCTGGGCTACGAGCAGTACTTC.

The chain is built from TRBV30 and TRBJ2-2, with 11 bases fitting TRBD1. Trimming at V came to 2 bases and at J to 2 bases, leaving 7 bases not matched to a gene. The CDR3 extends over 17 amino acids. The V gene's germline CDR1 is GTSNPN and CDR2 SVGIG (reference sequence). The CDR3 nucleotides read TGTGCCTGGAGTAAGGACAGGGGGCTCTTAAACACCGGGGAGCTGTTTTTT. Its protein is CAWSKDRGLLNTGELFF.

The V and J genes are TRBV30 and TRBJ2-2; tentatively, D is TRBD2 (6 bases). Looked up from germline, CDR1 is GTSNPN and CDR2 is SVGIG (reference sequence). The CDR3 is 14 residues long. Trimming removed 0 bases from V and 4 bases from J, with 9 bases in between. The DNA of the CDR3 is TGTGCCTGGAGTGTTGCGGGGATCACCGGGGAGCTGTTTTTT. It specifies CAWSVAGITGELFF.

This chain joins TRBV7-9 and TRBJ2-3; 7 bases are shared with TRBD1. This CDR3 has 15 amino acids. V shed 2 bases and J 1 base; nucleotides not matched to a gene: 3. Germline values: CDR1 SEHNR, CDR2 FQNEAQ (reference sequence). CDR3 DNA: TGTGCCAGCAGCTTACGGGACAGCCGCACAGATACGCAGTATTTT. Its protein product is CASSLRDSRTDTQYF.

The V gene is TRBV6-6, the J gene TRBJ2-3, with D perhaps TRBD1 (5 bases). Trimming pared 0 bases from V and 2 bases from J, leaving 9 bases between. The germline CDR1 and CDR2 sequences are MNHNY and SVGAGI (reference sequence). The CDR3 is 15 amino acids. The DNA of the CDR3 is TGTGCCAGCAGTTACTCGAACAGGATCACAGATACGCAGTATTTT. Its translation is CASSYSNRITDTQYF.

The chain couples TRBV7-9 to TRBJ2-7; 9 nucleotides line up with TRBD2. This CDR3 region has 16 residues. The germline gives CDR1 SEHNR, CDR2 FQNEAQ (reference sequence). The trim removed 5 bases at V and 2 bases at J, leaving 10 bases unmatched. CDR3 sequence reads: CASSTSNIAGAYEQYF. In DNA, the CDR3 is TGTGCCAGCAGCACTTCGAACATAGCGGGGGCCTACGAGCAGTACTTC.

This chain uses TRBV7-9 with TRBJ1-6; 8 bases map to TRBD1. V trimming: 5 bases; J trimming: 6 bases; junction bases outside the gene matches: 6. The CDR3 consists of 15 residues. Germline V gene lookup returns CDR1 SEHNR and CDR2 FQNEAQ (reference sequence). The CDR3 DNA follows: TGTGCCAGCAGCATTGACAGGGGACGTAATTCACCCCTCCACTTT. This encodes CASSIDRGRNSPLHF.

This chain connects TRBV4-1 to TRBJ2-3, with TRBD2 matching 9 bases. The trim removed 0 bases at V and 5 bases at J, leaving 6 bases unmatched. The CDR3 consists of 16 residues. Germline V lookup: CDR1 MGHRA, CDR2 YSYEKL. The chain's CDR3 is CASSQEAGGPGDTQYF. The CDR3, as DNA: TGCGCCAGCAGCCAAGAGGCGGGAGGGCCGGGAGATACGCAGTATTTT.

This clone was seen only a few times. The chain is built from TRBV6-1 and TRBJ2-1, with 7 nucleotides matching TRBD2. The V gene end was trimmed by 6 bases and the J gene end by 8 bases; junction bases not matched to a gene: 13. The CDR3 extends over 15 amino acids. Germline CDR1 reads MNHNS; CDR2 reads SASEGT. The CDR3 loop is CASSLAGLDMDEQFF. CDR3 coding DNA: TGTGCCAGCAGCTTAGCGGGTCTCGATATGGATGAGCAGTTCTTC.

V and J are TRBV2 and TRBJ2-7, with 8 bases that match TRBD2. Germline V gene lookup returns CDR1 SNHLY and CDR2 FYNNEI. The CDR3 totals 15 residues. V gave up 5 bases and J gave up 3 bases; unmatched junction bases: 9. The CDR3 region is CASSQTSGSIYEQYF. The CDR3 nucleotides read TGTGCCAGCAGTCAAACCAGCGGGAGTATCTACGAGCAGTACTTC.

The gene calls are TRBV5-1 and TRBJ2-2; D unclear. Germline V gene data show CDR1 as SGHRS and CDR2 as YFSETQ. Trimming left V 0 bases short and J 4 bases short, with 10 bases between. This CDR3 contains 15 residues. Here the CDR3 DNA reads TGCGCCAGCAGCTTGGTGGAGAGTGGCACCGGGGAGCTGTTTTTT. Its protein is CASSLVESGTGELFF.

The CDR3 loop is CASGADRDDYEQYF. As DNA, the CDR3 is TGTGCCAGCGGGGCGGACAGGGATGACTACGAGCAGTACTTC. The chain uses TRBV2 and TRBJ2-7, with 8 bases that match TRBD1. CDR1 is SNHLY, CDR2 FYNNEI, per germline. V shed 8 bases and J 3 bases; nucleotides not matched to a gene: 9. The CDR3 totals 14 residues.

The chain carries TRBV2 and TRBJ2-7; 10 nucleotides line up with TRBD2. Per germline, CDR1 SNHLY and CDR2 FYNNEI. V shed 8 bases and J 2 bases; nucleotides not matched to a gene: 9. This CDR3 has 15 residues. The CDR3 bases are TGTGCCAGCGGGCTGGGAGCGGGGGGGCCCTACGAGCAGTACTTC. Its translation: CASGLGAGGPYEQYF.